Below are 21 T cell receptor beta chains sequenced from a single sample in a study of blood T cell repertoires in COVID-19. The data were produced by immunoSEQ multiplex PCR, yet TCRdb's version contains in-frame clones alone and is incomplete. The sample has some 190,000 clones, more than 65% seen once. The sequencing input was PBMCs or T cells enriched from blood (not recorded which). The receptors originated from a woman in her forties or fifties with acute COVID-19.

J is TRBJ1-3 and V is TRBV11-2; D might be TRBD1 (5 bases). The germline V gene has CDR1 SGHAT and CDR2 FQNNGV. V shed 6 bases and J shed 3 bases, with 18 bases lying between them. CDR3 length equals 16 residues. The CDR3 region has the DNA TGTGCCAGCAGTCAATATAAGGGGCGGGGTGGAAACACCATATATTTT. It is translated as CASSQYKGRGGNTIYF. The entire variable domain, with the rest obtained from reference TRBV11-2 and TRBJ1-3, is as follows: EAGVAQSPRYKIIEKRQSVAFWCNPISGHATLYWYQQILGQGPKLLIQFQNNGVVDDSQLPKDRFSAERLKGVDSTLKIQPAKLEDSAVYLCASSQYKGRGGNTIYFGEGSWLTVV.

This chain uses TRBV7-7 with TRBJ2-2; D is perhaps TRBD2 (5 bases). V shed 5 bases and J shed 5 bases, with 9 bases lying between them. The V gene's germline CDR1 is SSHAT and CDR2 FNYEAQ (reference sequence). This CDR3 region has 13 residues. The CDR3 coding sequence is TGTGCCAGCAGCCGTGGCGGGACCGGGGAGCTGTTTTTT. Translating gives CASSRGGTGELFF.

This sequence joins TRBV19 and TRBJ1-5; D unclear. This CDR3 region has 14 residues. From germline, CDR1 is LNHDA and CDR2 SQIVND (reference sequence). V lost 3 bases and J lost 2, with 8 bases in between. The CDR3 nucleotides are TGTGCCAGTAGTATGCGGTGGGGCAATCAGCCCCAGCATTTT. Encoded protein: CASSMRWGNQPQHF. The variable domain in full, completed from reference TRBV19 and TRBJ1-5, reads DGGITQSPKYLFRKEGQNVTLSCEQNLNHDAMYWYRQDPGQGLRLIYYSQIVNDFQKGDIAEGYSVSREKKESFPLTVTSAQKNPTAFYLCASSMRWGNQPQHFGDGTRLSIL.

The chain employs TRBV4-1 and TRBJ2-3; 7 bases fit TRBD2. CDR1 is MGHRA and CDR2 is YSYEKL in the germline V gene. The V gene end was trimmed by 0 bases and the J gene end by 3 bases; junction bases not matched to a gene: 9. The CDR3 sequence is 17 residues long. CDR3 in amino acids: CASSQEVGREGTDTQYF. As DNA, the CDR3 is TGCGCCAGCAGCCAAGAAGTAGGGAGGGAGGGTACAGATACGCAGTATTTT.

This sequence joins TRBV5-1 and TRBJ1-3; D is possibly TRBD1 (6 bases). From germline, CDR1 is SGHRS and CDR2 YFSETQ. Trimming left V 4 bases short and J 3 bases short, with 11 bases between. The CDR3 covers 14 residues. The CDR3 loop reads CASSSGTSGNTIYF. CDR3 in DNA: TGCGCCAGCAGCAGCGGGACAAGTGGAAACACCATATATTTT.

The chain combines TRBV5-1 with TRBJ1-1; D is undetermined. This CDR3 is 14 amino acids long. Germline CDR1 reads SGHRS; CDR2 reads YFSETQ. Trimming cost V 0 bases and J 2 bases, with 8 bases left between them. CDR3 loop: CASSLGAANTEAFF. DNA for the CDR3: TGCGCCAGCAGCTTGGGGGCTGCAAACACTGAAGCTTTCTTT.

The chain uses TRBV7-9 and TRBJ1-1; tentatively, D is TRBD1 (6 bases). CDR1 and CDR2 from the germline V gene are SEHNR and FQNEAQ (reference sequence). The CDR3 has 15 amino acids. Trimming removed 1 base from V and 1 base from J, with 10 bases in between. The CDR3 DNA follows: TGTGCCAGCAGCTTAGTTCAGGGGAGGAACACTGAAGCTTTCTTT. This translates into CASSLVQGRNTEAFF.

The table lists this clone with a few counts. The V gene is TRBV9, the J gene TRBJ2-3, with 7 bases fitting TRBD2. Germline CDR1 and CDR2: SGDLS and YYNGEE. V lost 2 bases, J lost 3 bases, and 6 bases stayed unmatched. CDR3 length equals 15 residues. CDR3 loop: CASSVTGGSTDTQYF. CDR3 bases: TGTGCCAGCAGCGTTACGGGGGGATCAACAGATACGCAGTATTTT. The entire variable domain, with the rest obtained from reference TRBV9 and TRBJ2-3, is as follows: DSGVTQTPKHLITATGQRVTLRCSPRSGDLSVYWYQQSLDQGLQFLIQYYNGEERAKGNILERFSAQQFPDLHSELNLSSLELGDSALYFCASSVTGGSTDTQYFGPGTRLTVL.

The V gene is TRBV6-5, the J gene TRBJ1-1, with D maybe TRBD1 (5 bases). Trimming removed 5 bases at V and 1 base at J, with 8 bases between. Germline V gives CDR1 MNHEY, CDR2 SVGAGI. The CDR3 is made up of 13 amino acids. CDR3 amino acids: CASSMTENTEAFF. As DNA, the CDR3 is TGTGCCAGCAGTATGACAGAGAACACTGAAGCTTTCTTT.

The chain combines TRBV4-1 with TRBJ1-2; tentative D call: TRBD1 (6 bases). V lost 4 bases and J lost 8, with 14 bases in between. Germline V gives CDR1 MGHRA, CDR2 YSYEKL. The CDR3 totals 13 residues. Written as DNA, the CDR3 is TGCGCCAGCAGCCTGCTAGGGGGAAGAGGCTACACCTTC. Amino acids: CASSLLGGRGYTF.

This clone was recorded a few times. The chain is built from TRBV19 and TRBJ1-5, with D tentatively TRBD1 (6 bases). The germline gives CDR1 LNHDA, CDR2 SQIVND (reference sequence). V was cut by 4 bases and J by 2 bases, with 15 bases left in between. The CDR3 loop spans 16 amino acids. CDR3 protein: CASSTLQGSGNQPQHF. CDR3 bases: TGTGCCAGTAGTACACTACAGGGTTCGGGCAATCAGCCCCAGCATTTT.

This clone has a handful of counts. The J gene is TRBJ2-5, the V gene TRBV5-1; D is perhaps TRBD2 (6 bases). CDR3 length: 13 residues. Germline assignment: CDR1 SGHRS and CDR2 YFSETQ. V dropped 2 bases and J dropped 8 bases, with 13 bases sitting between them. CDR3 protein: CASSFEGRGTQYF. CDR3 DNA: TGCGCCAGCAGCTTTGAGGGGCGGGGTACCCAGTACTTC. Supplemented by reference TRBV5-1 and TRBJ2-5, the full variable domain reads KAGVTQTPRYLIKTRGQQVTLSCSPISGHRSVSWYQQTPGQGLQFLFEYFSETQRNKGNFPGRFSGRQFSNSRSEMNVSTLELGDSALYLCASSFEGRGTQYFGPGTRLLVL.

The chain carries TRBV5-1 and TRBJ2-2; tentatively, D is TRBD1 (6 bases). The V gene lost 5 bases and the J gene lost 2 bases, with 13 bases spanning the gap. The CDR3 is made up of 15 amino acids. In germline, CDR1 is SGHRS, CDR2 YFSETQ. The CDR3 DNA reads TGCGCCAGCAGGGTAGGGACAAGCAACACCGGGGAGCTGTTTTTT. This translates into CASRVGTSNTGELFF.

This chain links TRBV5-5 with TRBJ1-1; 7 bases map to TRBD1. This CDR3 is built from 15 residues. With 4 bases clipped from V and 0 bases from J, the junction kept 6 bases outside the gene matches. CDR1 and CDR2 (germline): SGHKS, YYEKEE (reference sequence). The CDR3 reads CASSIWDSLNTEAFF. In nucleotides, the CDR3 is TGTGCCAGCAGCATATGGGACAGCTTGAACACTGAAGCTTTCTTT.

V is TRBV29-1 and J is TRBJ1-5, with TRBD1 matching over 8 bases. With 6 bases clipped from V and 6 bases from J, the junction kept 10 bases outside the gene matches. CDR3 length: 14 residues. The germline gives CDR1 SQVTM, CDR2 ANQGSEA. CDR3 amino acids: CSVRETGAFQPQHF. CDR3 coding DNA: TGCAGCGTGCGGGAGACAGGGGCATTTCAGCCCCAGCATTTT.

In its sample, this clone is medium-sized (0.01 to 0.1%). The chain uses TRBV28 and TRBJ2-7; TRBD1 is a possible D gene (6 bases). V lost 3 bases and J lost 3, with 9 bases in between. The germline CDR1 and CDR2 sequences are MDHEN and SYDVKM. The CDR3 consists of 13 residues. The CDR3 loop reads CASSLADSYEQYV. Here the CDR3 DNA reads TGTGCCAGCAGTTTGGCGGACAGCTACGAGCAGTACGTC.

The V call is TRBV6-2 or TRBV6-3, the J call TRBJ2-1, with 7 bases identical to TRBD2. Losses at the gene ends were 5 bases for V and 2 bases for J; bases not matched to a gene: 6. The CDR3 consists of 15 residues. The germline V gene encodes CDR1 MNHEY and CDR2 SVGEGT. CDR3 sequence reads: CASSLADGAYNEQFF. As DNA, the CDR3 is TGTGCCAGCAGTCTAGCGGATGGGGCCTACAATGAGCAGTTCTTC.

CDR3 nucleotide sequence: TGTGCCAGCAGTTTGGGGACTTCCAATCAGCCCCAGCATTTT. Translating gives CASSLGTSNQPQHF. The chain uses TRBV28 and TRBJ1-5; a possible D gene is TRBD1 (5 bases). There are 14 residues in the CDR3. The germline V and J ends were trimmed by 3 bases and 3 bases, with 9 bases remaining between them. The V gene's germline CDR1 is MDHEN and CDR2 SYDVKM. The entire variable domain, with the rest obtained from reference TRBV28 and TRBJ1-5, is as follows: DVKVTQSSRYLVKRTGEKVFLECVQDMDHENMFWYRQDPGLGLRLIYFSYDVKMKEKGDIPEGYSVSREKKERFSLILESASTNQTSMYLCASSLGTSNQPQHFGDGTRLSIL.

The chain employs TRBV2 and TRBJ2-7, with D maybe TRBD1 (6 bases). Germline V CDR1 and CDR2: SNHLY, FYNNEI. The V end lost 10 bases, the J end lost 3 bases, and 19 bases lay between the germline ends. This CDR3 region has 14 residues. CDR3 nucleotides: TGTGCCACGACAGGAGACCAAGCCATCTACGAGCAGTACGTC. Amino acid sequence: CATTGDQAIYEQYV.

This rearrangement joins TRBV30 to TRBJ2-4; possibly TRBD2 for D (6 bases). The CDR3 runs 13 residues. V dropped 7 bases and J dropped 0 bases, with 10 bases sitting between them. Germline V gene sequence: CDR1 GTSNPN, CDR2 SVGIG (reference sequence). The CDR3 loop is CASRGVAKNIQYF. CDR3 nucleotide sequence: TGTGCCTCCCGCGGGGTAGCCAAAAACATTCAGTACTTC.

This chain uses TRBV28 with TRBJ1-1, with 7 bases matching TRBD1. V trimming: 3 bases; J trimming: 5 bases; junction bases outside the gene matches: 18. The length of the CDR3 is 18 residues. The V gene's germline CDR1 is MDHEN and CDR2 SYDVKM. CDR3 nucleotide sequence: TGTGCCAGCAGTTTTTTTGGTACGGCAGGGGGTAAGTTTACTGAAGCTTTCTTT. Translating it yields CASSFFGTAGGKFTEAFF.